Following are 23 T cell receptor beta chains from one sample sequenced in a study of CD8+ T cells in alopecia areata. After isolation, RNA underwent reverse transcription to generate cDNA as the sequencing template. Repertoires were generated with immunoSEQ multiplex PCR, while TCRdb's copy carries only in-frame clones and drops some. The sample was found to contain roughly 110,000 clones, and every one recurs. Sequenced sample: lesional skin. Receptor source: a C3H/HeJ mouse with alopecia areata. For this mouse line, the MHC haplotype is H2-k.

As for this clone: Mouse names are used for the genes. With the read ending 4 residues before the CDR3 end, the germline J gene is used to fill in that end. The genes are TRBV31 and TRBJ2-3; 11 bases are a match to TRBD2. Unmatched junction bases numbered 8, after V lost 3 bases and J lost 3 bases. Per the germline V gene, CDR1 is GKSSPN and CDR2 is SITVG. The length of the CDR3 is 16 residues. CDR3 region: CAWRGTNWGGAETLYF. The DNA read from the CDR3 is TGTGCCTGGAGGGGTACCAACTGGGGGGGCGCAGAA.

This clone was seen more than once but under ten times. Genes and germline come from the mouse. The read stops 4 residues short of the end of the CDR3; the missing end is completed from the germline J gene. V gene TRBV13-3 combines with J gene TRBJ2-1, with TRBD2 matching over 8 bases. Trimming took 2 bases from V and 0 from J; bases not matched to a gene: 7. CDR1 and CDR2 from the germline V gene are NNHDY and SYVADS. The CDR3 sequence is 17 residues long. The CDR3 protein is CASSETLTGGNYAEQFF. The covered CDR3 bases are TGTGCCAGCAGTGAAACCCTAACTGGGGGTAACTATGCT.

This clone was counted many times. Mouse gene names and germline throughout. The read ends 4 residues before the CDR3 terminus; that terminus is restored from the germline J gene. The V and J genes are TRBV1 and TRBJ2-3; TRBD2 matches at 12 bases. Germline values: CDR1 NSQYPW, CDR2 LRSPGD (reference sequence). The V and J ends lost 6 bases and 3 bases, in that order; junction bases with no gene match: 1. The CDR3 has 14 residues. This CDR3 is CTCRTGGAAETLYF. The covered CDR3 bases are TGCACCTGCAGGACTGGGGGGGCGGCAGAA.

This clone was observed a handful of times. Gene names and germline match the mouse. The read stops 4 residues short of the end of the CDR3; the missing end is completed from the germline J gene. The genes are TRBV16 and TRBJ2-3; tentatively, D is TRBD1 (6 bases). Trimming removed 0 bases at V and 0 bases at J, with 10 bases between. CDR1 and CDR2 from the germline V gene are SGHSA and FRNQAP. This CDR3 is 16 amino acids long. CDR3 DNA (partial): TGTGCAAGCAGCTTAGACAGGGGATATAGTGCAGAA. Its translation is CASSLDRGYSAE. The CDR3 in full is CASSLDRGYSAETLYF. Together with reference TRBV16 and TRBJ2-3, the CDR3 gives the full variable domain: NAGVIQTPRHKVTGKGQEATLWCEPISGHSAVFWYRQTIVQGLEFLTYFRNQAPIDDSGMPKERFSAQMPNQSHSTLKIQSTQPQDSAVYLCASSLDRGYSAETLYFGSGTRLTVL.

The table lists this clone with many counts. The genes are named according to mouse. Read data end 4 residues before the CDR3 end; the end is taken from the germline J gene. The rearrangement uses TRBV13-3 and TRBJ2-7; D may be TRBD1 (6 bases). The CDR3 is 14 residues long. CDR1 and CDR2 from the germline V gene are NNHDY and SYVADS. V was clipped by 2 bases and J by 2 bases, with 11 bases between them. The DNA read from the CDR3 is TGTGCCAGCAGTGAAGGCCAGGGGACCTAT. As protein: CASSEGQGTY. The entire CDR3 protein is CASSEGQGTYEQYF.

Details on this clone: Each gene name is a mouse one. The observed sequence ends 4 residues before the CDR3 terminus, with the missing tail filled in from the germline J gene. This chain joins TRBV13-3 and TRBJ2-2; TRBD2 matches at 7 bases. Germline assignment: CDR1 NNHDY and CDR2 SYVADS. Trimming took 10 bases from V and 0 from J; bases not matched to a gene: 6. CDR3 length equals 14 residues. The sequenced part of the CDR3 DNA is TGTGCCGCCGGGGGGGGACCAAACACCGGG. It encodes CAAGGGPNTG. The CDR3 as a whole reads CAAGGGPNTGQLYF.

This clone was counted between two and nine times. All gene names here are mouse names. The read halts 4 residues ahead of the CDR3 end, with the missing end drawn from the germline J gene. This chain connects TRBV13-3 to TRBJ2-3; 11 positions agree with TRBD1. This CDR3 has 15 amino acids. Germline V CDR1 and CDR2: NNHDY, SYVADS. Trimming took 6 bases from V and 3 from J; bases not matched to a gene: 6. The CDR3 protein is CASKTGQGAAETLYF. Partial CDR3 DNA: TGTGCCAGCAAAACTGGACAGGGGGCAGCAGAA.

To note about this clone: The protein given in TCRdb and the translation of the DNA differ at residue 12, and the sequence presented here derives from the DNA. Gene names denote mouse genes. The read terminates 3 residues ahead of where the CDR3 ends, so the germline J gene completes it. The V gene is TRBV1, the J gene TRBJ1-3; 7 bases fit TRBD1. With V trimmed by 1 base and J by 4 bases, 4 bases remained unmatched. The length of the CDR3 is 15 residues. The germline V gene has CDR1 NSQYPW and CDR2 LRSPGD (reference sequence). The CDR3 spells CTCSAATGWGNTLYF. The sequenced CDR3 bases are TGCACCTGCAGTGCAGCGACAGGGTGGGGAAATACG.

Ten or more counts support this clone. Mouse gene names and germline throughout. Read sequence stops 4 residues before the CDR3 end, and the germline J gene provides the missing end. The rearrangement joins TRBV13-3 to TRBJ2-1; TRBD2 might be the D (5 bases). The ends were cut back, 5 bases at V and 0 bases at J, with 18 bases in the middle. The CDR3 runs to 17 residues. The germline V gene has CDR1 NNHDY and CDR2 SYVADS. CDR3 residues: CASSDSLLGNNYAEQFF. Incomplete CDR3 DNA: TGTGCCAGCAGCGATTCCCTCCTGGGTAATAACTATGCT.

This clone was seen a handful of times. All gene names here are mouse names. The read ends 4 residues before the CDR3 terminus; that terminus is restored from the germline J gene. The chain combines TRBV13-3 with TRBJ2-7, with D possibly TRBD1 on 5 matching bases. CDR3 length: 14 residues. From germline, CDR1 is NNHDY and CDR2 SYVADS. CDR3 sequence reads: CASSDLAGRDEQYF. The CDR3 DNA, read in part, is TGTGCCAGCAGTGATCTGGCAGGGAGGGAT.

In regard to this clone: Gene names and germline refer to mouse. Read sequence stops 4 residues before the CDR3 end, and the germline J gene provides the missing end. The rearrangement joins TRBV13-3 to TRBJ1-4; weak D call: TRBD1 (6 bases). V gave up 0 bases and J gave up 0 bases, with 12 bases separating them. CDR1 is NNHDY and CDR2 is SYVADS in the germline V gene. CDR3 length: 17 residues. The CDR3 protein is CASSDVGGPLSNERLFF. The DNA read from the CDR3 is TGTGCCAGCAGTGATGTGGGGGGCCCTCTTTCCAACGAA. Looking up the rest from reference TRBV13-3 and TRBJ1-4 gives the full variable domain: EAAVTQSPRSKVAVTGGKVTLSCHQTNNHDYMYWYRQDTGHGLRLIHYSYVADSTEKGDIPDGYKASRPSQENFSLILELASLSQTAVYFCASSDVGGPLSNERLFFGHGTKLSVL.

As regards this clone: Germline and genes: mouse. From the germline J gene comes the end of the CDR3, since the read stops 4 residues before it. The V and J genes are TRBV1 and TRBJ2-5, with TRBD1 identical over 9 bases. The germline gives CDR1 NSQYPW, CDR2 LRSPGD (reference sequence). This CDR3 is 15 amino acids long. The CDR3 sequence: CTCSVGTGRGDTQYF. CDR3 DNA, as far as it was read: TGCACCTGCAGTGTGGGGACAGGGAGGGGAGAC.

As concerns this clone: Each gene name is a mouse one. CDR3: CASSSRQGPYEQYF. The sequenced CDR3 bases are TGTGCTAGCAGTAGCCGACAGGGACCTTAT. This chain joins TRBV17 and TRBJ2-7; 7 bases fit TRBD1. The DNA ends 4 residues before the CDR3 does, and the rest of the CDR3 is filled in from the germline J gene. The germline CDR1 and CDR2 sequences are MNHDT and YYDKIL. This CDR3 spans 14 amino acids.

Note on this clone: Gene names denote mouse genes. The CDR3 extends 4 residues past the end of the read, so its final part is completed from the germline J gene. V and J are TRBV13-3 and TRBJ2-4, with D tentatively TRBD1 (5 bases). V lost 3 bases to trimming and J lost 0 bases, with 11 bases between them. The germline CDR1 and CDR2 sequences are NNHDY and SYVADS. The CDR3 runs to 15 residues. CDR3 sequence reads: CASSGGKGSQNTLYF. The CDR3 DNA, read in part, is TGTGCCAGCAGTGGTGGGAAGGGGAGTCAAAAC.

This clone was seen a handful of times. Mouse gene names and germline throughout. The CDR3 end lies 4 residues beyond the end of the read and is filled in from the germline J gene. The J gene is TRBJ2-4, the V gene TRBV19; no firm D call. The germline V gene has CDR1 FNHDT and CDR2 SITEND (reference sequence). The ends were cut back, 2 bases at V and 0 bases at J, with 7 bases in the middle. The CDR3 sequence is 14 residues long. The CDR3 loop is CASSIRHSQNTLYF. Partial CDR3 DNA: TGTGCCAGCAGTATCCGACATAGTCAAAAC.

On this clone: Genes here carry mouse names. CDR3 sequence: CASSIAGGFSYEQYF. The DNA read from the CDR3 is TGTGCCAGCAGTATTGCTGGGGGTTTCTCCTAT. The chain recombines TRBV19 with TRBJ2-7, with 7 bases that match TRBD2. From the germline J gene comes the end of the CDR3, since the read stops 4 residues before it. The CDR3 has 15 residues. CDR1 is FNHDT and CDR2 is SITEND in the germline V gene (reference sequence). J was trimmed by 0 bases and V by 2 bases; bases with no gene match: 5.

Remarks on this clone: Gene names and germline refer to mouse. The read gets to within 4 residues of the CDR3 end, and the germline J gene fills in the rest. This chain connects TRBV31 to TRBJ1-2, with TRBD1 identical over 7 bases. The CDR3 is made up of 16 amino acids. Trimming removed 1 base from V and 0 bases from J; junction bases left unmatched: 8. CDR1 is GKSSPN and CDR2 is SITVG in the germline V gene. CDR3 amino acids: CAWSRQGGRSNSDYTF. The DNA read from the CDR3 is TGTGCCTGGAGTCGACAGGGAGGGAGATCAAACTCC.

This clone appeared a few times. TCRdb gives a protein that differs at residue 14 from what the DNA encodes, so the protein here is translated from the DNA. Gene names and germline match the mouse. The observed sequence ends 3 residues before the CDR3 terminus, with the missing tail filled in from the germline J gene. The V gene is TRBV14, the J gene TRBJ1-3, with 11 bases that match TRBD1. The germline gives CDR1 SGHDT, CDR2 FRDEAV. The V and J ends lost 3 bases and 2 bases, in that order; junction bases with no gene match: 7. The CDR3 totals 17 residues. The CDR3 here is CASSSSGTGGPGNTLYF. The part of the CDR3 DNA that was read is TGTGCCAGCAGTTCCTCCGGGACAGGGGGTCCTGGAAATACG. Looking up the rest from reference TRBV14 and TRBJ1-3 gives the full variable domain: EAGVTQSPRYAVLQEGQAVSFWCDPISGHDTLYWYQQPRDQGPQLLVYFRDEAVIDNSQLPSDRFSAVRPKGTNSTLKIQSAKQGDTATYLCASSSSGTGGPGNTLYFGEGSRLIVV.

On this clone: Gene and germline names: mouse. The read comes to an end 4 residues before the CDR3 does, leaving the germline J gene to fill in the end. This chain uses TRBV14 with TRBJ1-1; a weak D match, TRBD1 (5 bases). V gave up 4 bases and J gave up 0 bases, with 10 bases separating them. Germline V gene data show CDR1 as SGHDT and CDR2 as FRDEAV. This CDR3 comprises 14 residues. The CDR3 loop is CASSIGQANTEVFF. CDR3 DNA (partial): TGTGCCAGCAGTATCGGACAAGCAAACACA.

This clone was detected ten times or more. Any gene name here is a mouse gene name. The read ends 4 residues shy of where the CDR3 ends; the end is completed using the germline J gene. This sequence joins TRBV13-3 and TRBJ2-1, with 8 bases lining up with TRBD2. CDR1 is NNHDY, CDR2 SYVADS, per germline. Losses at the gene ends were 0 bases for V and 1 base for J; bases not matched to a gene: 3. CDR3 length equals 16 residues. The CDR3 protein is CASSDGGLVNYAEQFF. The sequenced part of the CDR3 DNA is TGTGCCAGCAGTGATGGGGGACTGGTGAACTATGCT.

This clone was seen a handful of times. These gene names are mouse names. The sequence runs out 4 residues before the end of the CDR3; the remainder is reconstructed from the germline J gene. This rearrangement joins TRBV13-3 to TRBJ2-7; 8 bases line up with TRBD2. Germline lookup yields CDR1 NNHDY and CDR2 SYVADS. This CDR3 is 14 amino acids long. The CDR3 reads CASSWRLGPYEQYF. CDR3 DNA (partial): TGTGCCAGCAGTTGGAGACTGGGGCCTTAT.

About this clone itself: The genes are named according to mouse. The CDR3 here is CASSDIGGADTGQLYF. Incomplete CDR3 DNA: TGTGCCAGCAGTGATATTGGGGGGGCTGACACCGGG. The chain has TRBV13-3 and TRBJ2-2; 9 nucleotides agree with TRBD2. The read ends 4 residues early relative to the CDR3; the germline J gene fills the gap. Germline lookup yields CDR1 NNHDY and CDR2 SYVADS. Unmatched junction bases numbered 4, after V lost 1 base and J lost 3 bases. This CDR3 region has 16 residues.

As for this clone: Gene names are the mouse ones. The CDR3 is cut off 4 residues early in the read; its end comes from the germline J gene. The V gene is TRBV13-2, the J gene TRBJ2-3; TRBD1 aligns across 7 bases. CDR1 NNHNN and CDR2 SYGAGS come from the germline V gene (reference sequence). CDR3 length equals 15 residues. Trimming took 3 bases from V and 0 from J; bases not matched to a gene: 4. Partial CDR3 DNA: TGTGCCAGCGGTGGAGACAGGGTTAGTGCAGAA. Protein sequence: CASGGDRVSAE. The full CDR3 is CASGGDRVSAETLYF.